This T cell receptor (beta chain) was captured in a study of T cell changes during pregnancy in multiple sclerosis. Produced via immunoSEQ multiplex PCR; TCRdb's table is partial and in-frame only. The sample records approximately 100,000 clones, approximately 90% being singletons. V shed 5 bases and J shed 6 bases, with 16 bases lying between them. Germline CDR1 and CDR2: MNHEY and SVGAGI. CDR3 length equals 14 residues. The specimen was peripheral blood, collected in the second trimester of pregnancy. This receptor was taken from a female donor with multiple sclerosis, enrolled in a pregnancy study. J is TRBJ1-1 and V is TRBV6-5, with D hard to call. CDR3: CASSHRGGVAEAFF. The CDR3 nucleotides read TGTGCCAGCAGTCACCGGGGAGGCGTGGCTGAAGCTTTCTTT.